Described below is a single TCR beta chain sequence and its context. The CDR3 covers 17 residues. V gave up 0 bases and J gave up 7 bases; unmatched junction bases: 12. CDR1 is LGHNA and CDR2 is YNFKEQ in the germline V gene. The sample comes from a study of tumor-infiltrating lymphocytes in primary liver carcinoma. From roughly 470 ng total RNA, TCR beta cDNA was generated with a primer in the constant region. Three rounds of nested multiplex PCR with slightly modified ARM-PCR produced TCR beta libraries. The two initial PCR rounds, roughly 9 cycles each, used TRBV1-TRBV30 forward and C-beta reverse primers. TCRdb itself ran the multiplex PCR reads through MiXCR, one entry per CDR3 protein. The sample has approximately 340,000 distinct CDR3 sequences; about 61% are singletons. Researchers drew blood RNA from unsorted whole blood and extracted germline DNA as well.

This sequence joins TRBV4-2 and TRBJ2-7; TRBD1 matches 10 bases. The sequenced sample was peripheral blood. The TCR was taken from a man aged 40-49 years with primary liver carcinoma and hepatitis B virus infection. CDR3 nucleotide sequence: TGTGCCAGCAGCCAAGAGAGGCTCGAGACAGGGGGCTGGGAGCAGTACTTC. Its translation: CASSQERLETGGWEQYF.